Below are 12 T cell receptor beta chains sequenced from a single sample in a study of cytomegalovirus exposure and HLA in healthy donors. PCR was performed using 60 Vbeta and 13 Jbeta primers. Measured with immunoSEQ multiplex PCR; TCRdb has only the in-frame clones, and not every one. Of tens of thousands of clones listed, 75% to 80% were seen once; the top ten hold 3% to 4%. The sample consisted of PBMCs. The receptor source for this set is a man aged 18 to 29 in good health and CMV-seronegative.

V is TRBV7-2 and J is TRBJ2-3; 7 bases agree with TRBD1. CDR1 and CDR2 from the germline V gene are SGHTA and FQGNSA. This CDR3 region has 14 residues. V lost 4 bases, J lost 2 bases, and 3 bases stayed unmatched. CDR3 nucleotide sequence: TGTGCCAGCAGCTCCGGGACAGCCACAGATACGCAGTATTTT. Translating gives CASSSGTATDTQYF.

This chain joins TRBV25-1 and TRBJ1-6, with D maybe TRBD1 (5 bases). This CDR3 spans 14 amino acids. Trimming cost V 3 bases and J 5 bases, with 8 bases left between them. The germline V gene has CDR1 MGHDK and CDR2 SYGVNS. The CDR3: CASSESGHNSPLHF. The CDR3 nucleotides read TGTGCCAGCAGTGAGTCAGGGCATAATTCACCCCTCCACTTT.

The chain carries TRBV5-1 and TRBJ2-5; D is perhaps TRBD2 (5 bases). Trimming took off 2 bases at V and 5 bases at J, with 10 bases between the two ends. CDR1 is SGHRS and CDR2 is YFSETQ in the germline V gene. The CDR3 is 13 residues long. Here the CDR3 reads CASSLEGEETQYF. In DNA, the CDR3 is TGCGCCAGCAGCTTAGAGGGCGAGGAGACCCAGTACTTC.

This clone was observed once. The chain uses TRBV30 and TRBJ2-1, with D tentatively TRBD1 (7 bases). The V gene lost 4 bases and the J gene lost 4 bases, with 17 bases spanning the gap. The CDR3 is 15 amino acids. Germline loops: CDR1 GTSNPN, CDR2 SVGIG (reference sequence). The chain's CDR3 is CAWTPAGQYYNEQFF. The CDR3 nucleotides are TGTGCCTGGACTCCCGCGGGACAGTATTACAATGAGCAGTTCTTC.

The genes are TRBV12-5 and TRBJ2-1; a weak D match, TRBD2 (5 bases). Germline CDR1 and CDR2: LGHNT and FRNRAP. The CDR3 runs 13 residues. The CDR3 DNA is TGTGCCACGTCCCGGGGTCCCTACAATGAGCAGTTCTTC. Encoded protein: CATSRGPYNEQFF.

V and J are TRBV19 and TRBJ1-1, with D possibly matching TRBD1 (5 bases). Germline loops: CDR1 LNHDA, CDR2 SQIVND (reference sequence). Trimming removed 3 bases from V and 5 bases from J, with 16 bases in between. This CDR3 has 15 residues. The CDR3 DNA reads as TGTGCCAGTAGTATTATTCTCAACAAGGGGACTGAAGCTTTCTTT. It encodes CASSIILNKGTEAFF.

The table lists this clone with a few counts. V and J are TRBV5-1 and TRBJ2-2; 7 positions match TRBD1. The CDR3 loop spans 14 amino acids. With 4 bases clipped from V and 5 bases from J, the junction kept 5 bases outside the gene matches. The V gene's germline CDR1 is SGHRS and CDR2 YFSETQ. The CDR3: CASSPRQGTGELFF. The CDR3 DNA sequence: TGCGCCAGCAGCCCGAGACAGGGAACCGGGGAGCTGTTTTTT.

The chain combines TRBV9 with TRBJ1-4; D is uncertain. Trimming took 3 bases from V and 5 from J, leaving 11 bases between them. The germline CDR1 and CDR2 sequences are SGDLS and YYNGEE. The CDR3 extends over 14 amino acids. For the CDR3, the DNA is TGTGCCAGCAGCGCAGGATCAAGAAATGAAAAACTGTTTTTT. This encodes CASSAGSRNEKLFF.

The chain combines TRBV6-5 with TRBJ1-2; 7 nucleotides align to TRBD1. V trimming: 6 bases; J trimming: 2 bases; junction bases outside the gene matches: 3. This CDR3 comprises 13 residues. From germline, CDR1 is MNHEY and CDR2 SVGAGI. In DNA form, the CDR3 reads TGTGCCAGCAGCCGACAGGGAAACTATGGCTACACCTTC. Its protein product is CASSRQGNYGYTF.

The CDR3 is CASSYVADGYTF. In nucleotides, the CDR3 is TGTGCCAGCAGTTATGTCGCGGATGGCTACACCTTC. The chain combines TRBV28 with TRBJ1-2; no firm D call. The CDR3 extends over 12 amino acids. Germline assignment: CDR1 MDHEN and CDR2 SYDVKM. Trimming removed 4 bases at V and 6 bases at J, with 9 bases between.

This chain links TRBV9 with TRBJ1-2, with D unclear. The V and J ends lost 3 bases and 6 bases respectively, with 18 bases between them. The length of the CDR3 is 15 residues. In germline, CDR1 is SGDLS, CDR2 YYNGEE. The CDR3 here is CASSAIRGGSNGYTF. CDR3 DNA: TGTGCCAGCAGCGCAATCAGAGGAGGGTCTAATGGCTACACCTTC.

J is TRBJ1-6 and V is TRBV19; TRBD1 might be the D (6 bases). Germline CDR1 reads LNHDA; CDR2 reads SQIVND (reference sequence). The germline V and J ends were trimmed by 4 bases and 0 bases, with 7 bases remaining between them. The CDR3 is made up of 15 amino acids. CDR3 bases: TGTGCCAGTAGTAGGGGGCTCTCCTATAATTCACCCCTCCACTTT. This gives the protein CASSRGLSYNSPLHF.